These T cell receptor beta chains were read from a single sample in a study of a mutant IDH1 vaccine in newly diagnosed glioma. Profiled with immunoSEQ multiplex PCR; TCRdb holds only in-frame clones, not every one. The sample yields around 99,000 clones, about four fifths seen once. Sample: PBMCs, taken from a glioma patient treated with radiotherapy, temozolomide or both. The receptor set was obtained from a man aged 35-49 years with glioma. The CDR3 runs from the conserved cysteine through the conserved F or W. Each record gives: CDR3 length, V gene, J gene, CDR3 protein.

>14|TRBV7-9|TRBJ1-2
CASSSQSEGFGYTF
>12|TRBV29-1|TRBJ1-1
CSVAGRNTEAFF
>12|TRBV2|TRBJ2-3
CASSAGPAGPYF
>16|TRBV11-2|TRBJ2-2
CASSLVTGRTTGELFF
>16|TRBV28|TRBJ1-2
CASSPAGTGVIHGYTF
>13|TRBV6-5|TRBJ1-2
CASSQDRLYGYTF
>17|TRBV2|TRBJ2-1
CASSEMITSGRYNEQFF
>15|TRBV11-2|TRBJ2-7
CASSLGRAKSYEQYF
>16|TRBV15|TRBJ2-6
CATSRDAVSGANVLTF
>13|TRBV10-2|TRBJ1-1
CASSLQGNTEAFF
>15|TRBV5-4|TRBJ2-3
CASSLGQSTTDTQYF
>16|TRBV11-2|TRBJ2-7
CASSLGQGSPLHEQYF
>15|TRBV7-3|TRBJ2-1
CASSSGPHPYNEQFF
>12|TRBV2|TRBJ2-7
CASNPGQYEQYF
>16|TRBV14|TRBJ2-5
CASSPGLADYQETQYF
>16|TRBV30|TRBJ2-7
CAWSRTSGLSSYEQYF
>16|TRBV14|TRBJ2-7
CASSQDFATGDYEQYF
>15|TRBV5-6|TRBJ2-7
CASSLVSQGYSEQYF
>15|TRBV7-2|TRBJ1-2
CASSLGTSFRYGYTF
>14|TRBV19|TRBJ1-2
CASTPRGGLYGYTF
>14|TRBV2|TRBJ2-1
CASRVGSSYNEQFF
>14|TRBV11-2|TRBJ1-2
CASSGRGLNYGYTF
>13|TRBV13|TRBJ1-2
CASSFYQGFGYTF
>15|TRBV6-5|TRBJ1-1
CASRPSGTGGTEAFF
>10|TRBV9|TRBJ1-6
CASSVGSSRF
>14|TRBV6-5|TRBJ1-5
CASSRRSSNQPQHF
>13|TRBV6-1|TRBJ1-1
CASRTDGYTEAFF
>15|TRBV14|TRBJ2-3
CASSRGGLGTDTQYF
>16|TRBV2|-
CASSEAIAASSYEQYF
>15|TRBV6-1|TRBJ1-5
CASSEYDFQGGPQHF
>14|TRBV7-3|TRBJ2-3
CASSLRSGAGTQYF
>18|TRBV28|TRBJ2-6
CASSLDFGRLSGANVLTF
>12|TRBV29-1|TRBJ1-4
CSVEDRNEKLFF
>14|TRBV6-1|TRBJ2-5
CASRRAKAFQTQYF
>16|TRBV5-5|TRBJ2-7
CASSFPGKVGAYEQYF
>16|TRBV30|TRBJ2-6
CAWSWGQSSGANVLTF
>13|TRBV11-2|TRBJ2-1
CASSLDPGNEQFF
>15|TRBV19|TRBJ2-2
CASSISQGAVGELFF
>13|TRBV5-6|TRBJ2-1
CASSPPAVGEQFF
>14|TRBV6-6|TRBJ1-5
CASSPTGGWEPQHF
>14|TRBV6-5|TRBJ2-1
CASSDSGGWDEQFF
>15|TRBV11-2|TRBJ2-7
CASSLESGGGYEQYF
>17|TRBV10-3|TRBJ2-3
CAIRGQGKDSRTDTQYF
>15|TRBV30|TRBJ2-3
CAWRRWGTDTDTQYF
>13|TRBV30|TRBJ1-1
CAWSENLNTEAFF
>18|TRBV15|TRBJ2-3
CATSRTRGGTASTDTQYF
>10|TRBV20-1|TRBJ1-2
CSASRQGYTF
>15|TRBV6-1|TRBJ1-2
CASSESDSGSDGYTF
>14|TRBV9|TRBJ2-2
CASSVQGGTGELFF
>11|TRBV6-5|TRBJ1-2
CATGAGYGYTF
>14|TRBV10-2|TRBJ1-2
CASSEQGVRAGYTF
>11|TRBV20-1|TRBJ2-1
CSGRQGLEQFF
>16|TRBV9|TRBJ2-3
CASSVALAGTSDTQYF